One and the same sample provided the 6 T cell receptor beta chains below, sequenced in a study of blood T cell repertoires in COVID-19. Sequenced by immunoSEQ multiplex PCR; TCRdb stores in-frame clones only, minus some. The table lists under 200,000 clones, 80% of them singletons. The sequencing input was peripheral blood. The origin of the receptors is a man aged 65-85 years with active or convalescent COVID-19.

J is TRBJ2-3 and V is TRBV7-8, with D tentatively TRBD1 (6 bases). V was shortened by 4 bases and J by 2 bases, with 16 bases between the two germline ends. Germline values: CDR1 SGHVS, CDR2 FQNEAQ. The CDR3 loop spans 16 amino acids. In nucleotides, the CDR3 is TGTGCCAGCAGCTCCAGTGTCGGGACACACACAGATACGCAGTATTTT. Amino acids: CASSSSVGTHTDTQYF.

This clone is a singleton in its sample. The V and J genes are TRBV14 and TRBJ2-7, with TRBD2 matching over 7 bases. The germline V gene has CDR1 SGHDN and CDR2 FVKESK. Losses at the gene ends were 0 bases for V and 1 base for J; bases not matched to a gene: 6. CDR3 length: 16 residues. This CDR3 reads CASSQEAGFNSYEQYF. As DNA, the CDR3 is TGTGCCAGCAGCCAAGAAGCGGGGTTTAATTCCTACGAGCAGTACTTC.

The CDR3 protein is CASSFSVTGTIGELFF. CDR3 coding DNA: TGCGCCAGCAGCTTTTCCGTGACAGGGACGATCGGGGAGCTGTTTTTT. The chain is built from TRBV5-1 and TRBJ2-2, with 7 bases lining up with TRBD1. Germline trimming cut 2 bases from V and 7 bases from J; bases unmatched to any gene: 11. The CDR3 is 16 residues long. The germline CDR1 and CDR2 sequences are SGHRS and YFSETQ.

The CDR3 DNA sequence: TGTGCCAGCAGTGGGGACAGGGTGAATGGCTACACCTTC. The encoded protein is CASSGDRVNGYTF. V usage is TRBV2 and J usage is TRBJ1-2, with 9 bases matching TRBD1. V shed 4 bases and J 6 bases; nucleotides not matched to a gene: 3. This CDR3 spans 13 amino acids. CDR1 and CDR2 from the germline V gene are SNHLY and FYNNEI.

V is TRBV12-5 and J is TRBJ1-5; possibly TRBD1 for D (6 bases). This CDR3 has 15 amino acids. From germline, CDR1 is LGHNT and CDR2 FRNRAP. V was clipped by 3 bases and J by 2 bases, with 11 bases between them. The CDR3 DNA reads TGTGCTAGTGGTTTCTATAACAGGGGCAATCAGCCCCAGCATTTT. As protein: CASGFYNRGNQPQHF.

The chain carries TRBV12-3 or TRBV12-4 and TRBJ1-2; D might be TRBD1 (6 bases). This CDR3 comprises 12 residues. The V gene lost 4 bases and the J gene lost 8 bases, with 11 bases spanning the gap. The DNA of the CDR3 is TGTGCCAGCAGTTACACAGGGACCGGCTACACCTTC. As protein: CASSYTGTGYTF.